This T cell receptor beta chain comes out of a study of OX40 agonist ivuxolimab in advanced cancers. Looking at the study overall: Ivuxolimab, which targeted the costimulatory receptor OX40 (CD134), was an agonistic, fully human IgG2 monoclonal antibody. Intravenous ivuxolimab was administered to patients every 2 weeks at six dose levels: 0.01, 0.1, 0.3, 1.5, 3 and 10 mg/kg. Of the approximately 54 dose-escalation patients, hepatocellular carcinoma was present in approximately 20, melanoma in approximately 15, renal cell carcinoma in 9 and head and neck cancer in 9. The dose-escalation cohort was roughly 80% male with a mean age of about 65 years, ranging from about 20 to 85. Patients were allowed to have had prior anti-PD-1, anti-PD-L1 or anti-CTLA-4 therapy, and 40% of the dose-escalation patients had previously received checkpoint inhibitors. Partial responses occurred in three dose-escalation patients: two with cutaneous melanoma and one with hepatocellular carcinoma. The purpose of peripheral TCRbeta sequencing was to test whether ivuxolimab changed TCR sequence diversity and led to clonal T-cell expansion. The paper reports the monotherapy dose-escalation portion (N ≈ 50 patients) of the phase I ivuxolimab trial.

As to this clone: Its antigen is unknown. The input lacks base qualities; no much larger clone sits a single base away.

Patients with autoimmune disease history or receiving systemic immunosuppression were excluded from the trial. Peripheral blood for TCR sequencing was drawn from every dose cohort at baseline, at cycle 4 day 1 and at cycle 7 day 1. Samples were obtained from an open-label, multicenter, first-in-human phase I dose-escalation trial of ivuxolimab. Adults with locally advanced or metastatic melanoma, renal cell, hepatocellular, or head and neck squamous cell carcinoma were enrolled in the trial. Before TCR sequencing, CD4+ and CD8+ T cells were separately sorted from peripheral blood. Genomic DNA was extracted from sorted cells for sequencing of the TCRbeta CDR3 region. The immunoSEQ Assay was used for sequencing of TCRbeta CDR3 regions. TCRdb carries this immuneACCESS record with in-frame sequences only. Its versions omit some clonotypes, under half of them owing to an unresolved V gene in the studies checked, with the rest unexplained. Within this sample are about 72,000 clones, with approximately 89% of them counted one time only. The ten largest clones add up to less than 3% of the sample.

Measured from the cysteine to the phenylalanine, the CDR3 is 14 residues long. Only the CDR3 part of the read is kept: 42 bases, read in frame from the first base. In the germline V gene, CDR1 corresponds to MDHEN and CDR2 to SYDVKM. A distance of 13 bases separates the germline ends of V and J, which lose 8 bases and 0 bases respectively. Paper-wide results and their limitations: Low levels of normalized T-cell clonal expansion were also seen in some patients who did not respond. After ivuxolimab, expanded clones were on average more numerous among CD8+ T cells than among CD4+ T cells. Which antigens the clonally expanded peripheral T cells were specific for was not determined. In the 0.1-3.0 mg/kg groups, partial responders were among the patients with the lowest normalized peripheral clonal expansion, particularly in CD8+ T cells. At doses of 0.1 to 3.0 mg/kg, clonal expansion of both CD4+ and CD8+ blood T cells was observed from baseline to week 6.

The chain employs TRBV28 and TRBJ1-1; no D gene can be assigned with confidence. This clonotype was obtained from an adult with an advanced solid tumor such as melanoma, head and neck, liver or kidney cancer. The specimen comprised CD4+ or CD8+ T cells sorted from blood, sampled in a trial of the OX40 agonist ivuxolimab. The CDR3 has the sequence CASRSFFMNTEAFF. In nucleotides, the sequence is TGTGCCAGCCGTTCCTTTTTCATGAACACTGAAGCTTTCTTT.